The rows below give T cell receptor beta chains drawn from one sample of a study of blood T cell repertoires in COVID-19. Sequenced by immunoSEQ multiplex PCR; TCRdb stores in-frame clones only, minus some. The sample includes 100,000 to 120,000 clones, roughly 79% of them seen just once. The sequencing input was peripheral blood. Every receptor here comes from a woman in her 70s with acute or convalescent COVID-19. Each CDR3 is given with its conserved first and last residue. The order of the fields is clone size, V gene, D gene, CDR3 length, J gene, CDR3 protein, CDR3 DNA. D genes are given only for firm matches. Rows give clone size only sometimes, using once, few, many, or a class for an expanded clone.

NA	TRBV4-1	TRBD2	18	TRBJ2-1	CASSQGGRASGGGWEQFF	TGCGCCAGCAGCCAAGGGGGGAGGGCGAGCGGGGGAGGTTGGGAGCAGTTCTTC
NA	TRBV6-6	TRBD2	16	TRBJ2-3	CASSLTSGGSTDTQYF	TGTGCCAGCAGTTTGACTAGCGGGGGTAGCACAGATACGCAGTATTTT
NA	TRBV19	TRBD1	15	TRBJ2-3	CASSIGTVSTDTQYF	TGTGCCAGTAGTATCGGGACAGTTAGCACAGATACGCAGTATTTT
NA	TRBV3-1/TRBV3-2	NA	15	TRBJ1-5	CASSQGPEVGQPQHF	TGTGCCAGCAGCCAGGGGCCAGAGGTAGGCCAGCCCCAGCATTTT
NA	TRBV6-1	TRBD1	15	TRBJ1-5	CASSESTGGHQPQHF	TGTGCCAGCAGTGAGTCTACAGGGGGTCATCAGCCCCAGCATTTT
NA	TRBV7-2	TRBD2	17	TRBJ2-7	CASSLGGGASGAYEQYF	TGTGCCAGCAGCTTAGGGGGTGGGGCTAGCGGAGCCTACGAGCAGTACTTC
NA	TRBV6-4	NA	15	TRBJ2-3	CASSAQDGSLDTQYF	TGTGCCAGCAGTGCCCAGGACGGGAGTTTAGATACGCAGTATTTT
NA	TRBV30	NA	15	TRBJ1-6	CAWSTNSRRNSPLHF	TGTGCCTGGAGTACAAATTCACGGAGGAATTCACCCCTCCACTTT
NA	TRBV3-1/TRBV3-2	TRBD2	20	TRBJ2-3	CASSQAKSGGLAGGSDTQYF	TGTGCCAGCAGCCAAGCCAAGTCCGGGGGACTAGCGGGGGGATCAGATACGCAGTATTTT
NA	TRBV7-2	TRBD2	16	TRBJ2-1	CASSLRLAGGRNEQFF	TGTGCCAGCAGCTTAAGACTAGCGGGGGGCCGGAATGAGCAGTTCTTC
NA	TRBV30	NA	14	TRBJ1-2	CAWRSAVGAGGYTF	TGTGCCTGGAGGTCGGCCGTGGGGGCTGGTGGCTACACCTTC
NA	TRBV10-2	NA	15	TRBJ1-1	CASRNSGMGGTEAFF	TGCGCCAGCAGAAACTCCGGGATGGGAGGCACTGAAGCTTTCTTT
once	TRBV29-1	TRBD2	13	TRBJ2-3	CSVERGGRDTQYF	TGCAGCGTTGAACGGGGGGGGCGAGATACGCAGTATTTT
NA	TRBV28	TRBD1	14	TRBJ1-6	CASSRDRGNSPLHF	TGTGCCAGCAGTCGGGACAGGGGGAATTCACCCCTCCACTTT
NA	TRBV28	NA	16	TRBJ2-1	CASSLFVSSSYNEQFF	TGTGCCAGCAGTTTGTTTGTAAGTAGCTCCTACAATGAGCAGTTCTTC
NA	TRBV5-1	TRBD1	15	TRBJ1-1	CASCPRQGAVTEAFF	TGCGCCAGCTGCCCCCGGCAGGGGGCAGTAACTGAAGCTTTCTTT
NA	TRBV9	TRBD2	18	TRBJ2-7	CASSPRLAGYPGGYEQYF	TGTGCCAGCAGCCCCCGGCTAGCGGGATATCCCGGGGGCTACGAGCAGTACTTC
NA	TRBV14	NA	12	TRBJ2-3	CASSPYTDTQYF	TGTGCCAGCAGCCCGTACACAGATACGCAGTATTTT
NA	TRBV5-5	NA	16	TRBJ2-2	CASSPFGGGNTGELFF	TGTGCCAGCAGCCCGTTTGGCGGAGGGAACACCGGGGAGCTGTTTTTT
few	TRBV5-4	TRBD2	13	TRBJ2-7	CATGAGGLHEQYF	TGTGCCACCGGGGCGGGAGGGCTGCACGAGCAGTACTTC
few	TRBV10-2	NA	15	TRBJ1-2	CASSESATDHESYTF	TGCGCCAGCAGTGAGTCTGCGACAGACCATGAAAGCTACACCTTC